What follows is one T cell receptor (beta chain) and its context. Its antigen is unknown. This sample is part of a study of CD8 T cells in Susac syndrome. Findings and limits, study-wide: An acknowledgment was made by the study that its TCR sequencing and HLA analysis involved relatively few individuals.

The control participants were healthy donors, and these controls were matched with respect to both age and sex. Negative isolation was applied to CD8+ and CD4+ T cells, and FACS enrichment was applied to TEMRA cells. Random hexamers were used to reverse transcribe the RNA input (roughly 0.5 to 1 ug). With immunoSEQ multiplex PCR, TCR beta CDR3 was amplified across 54 Vbeta and 13 Jbeta. MiXCR was run by TCRdb on the immunoSEQ multiplex PCR reads, yielding one entry per CDR3 protein. This repertoire shows tens of thousands of distinct CDR3 sequences, 90% to 95% found once; its top ten account for about 0.25%. This CDR3 is 15 amino acids long. Germline CDR1 SSHAT, CDR2 FNYEAQ (reference sequence). With 1 base removed from V and 6 bases from J, the gap between germline ends came to 12 bases.

The TCR comes from a human donor in good health. Sequencing input: CD8+ T cells from PBMCs. The chain links TRBV7-7 to TRBJ2-2; tentatively, D is TRBD1 (6 bases). The CDR3: CASSLEAGVAGELFF. CDR3 DNA: TGTGCCAGCAGCTTAGAAGCAGGGGTGGCCGGGGAGCTGTTTTTT. The full variable domain, with the rest looked up from reference TRBV7-7 and TRBJ2-2, is GAGVSQSPRYKVTKRGQDVTLRCDPISSHATLYWYQQALGQGPEFLTYFNYEAQPDKSGLPSDRFSAERPEGSISTLTIQRTEQRDSAMYRCASSLEAGVAGELFFGEGSRLTVL.